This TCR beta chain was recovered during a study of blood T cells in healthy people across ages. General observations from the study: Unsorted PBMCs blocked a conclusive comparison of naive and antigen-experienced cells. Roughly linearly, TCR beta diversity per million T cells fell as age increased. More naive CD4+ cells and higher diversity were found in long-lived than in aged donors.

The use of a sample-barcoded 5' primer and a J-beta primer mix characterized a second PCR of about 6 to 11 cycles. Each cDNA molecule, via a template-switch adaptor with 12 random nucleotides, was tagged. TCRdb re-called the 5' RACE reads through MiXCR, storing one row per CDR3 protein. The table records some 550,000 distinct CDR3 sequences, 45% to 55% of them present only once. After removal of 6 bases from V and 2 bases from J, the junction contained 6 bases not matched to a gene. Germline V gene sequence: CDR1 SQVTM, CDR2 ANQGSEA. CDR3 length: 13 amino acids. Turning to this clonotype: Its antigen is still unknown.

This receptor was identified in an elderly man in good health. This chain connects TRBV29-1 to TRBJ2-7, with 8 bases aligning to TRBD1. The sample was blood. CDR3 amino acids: CSVGTGEPYEQYF. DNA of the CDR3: TGCAGCGTCGGGACAGGTGAACCCTACGAGCAGTACTTC.